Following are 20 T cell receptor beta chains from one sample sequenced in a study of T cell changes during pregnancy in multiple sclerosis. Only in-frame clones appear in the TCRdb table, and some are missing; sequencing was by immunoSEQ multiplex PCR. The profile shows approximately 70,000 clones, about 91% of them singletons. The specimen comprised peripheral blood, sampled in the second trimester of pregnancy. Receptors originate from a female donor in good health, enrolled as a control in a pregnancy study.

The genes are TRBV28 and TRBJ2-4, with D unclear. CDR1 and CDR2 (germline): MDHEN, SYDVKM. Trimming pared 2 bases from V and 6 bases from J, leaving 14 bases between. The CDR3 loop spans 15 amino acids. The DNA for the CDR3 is TGTGCCAGCAGTTTAGACACCTTAAGTAGAAACATTCAGTACTTC. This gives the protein CASSLDTLSRNIQYF.

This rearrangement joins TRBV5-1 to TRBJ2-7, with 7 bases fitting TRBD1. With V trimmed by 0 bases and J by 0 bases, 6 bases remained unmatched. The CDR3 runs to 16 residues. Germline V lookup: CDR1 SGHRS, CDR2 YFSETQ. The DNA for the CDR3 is TGCGCCAGCAGCTTGGTTCCGGGACAGCTCTCCTACGAGCAGTACTTC. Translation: CASSLVPGQLSYEQYF.

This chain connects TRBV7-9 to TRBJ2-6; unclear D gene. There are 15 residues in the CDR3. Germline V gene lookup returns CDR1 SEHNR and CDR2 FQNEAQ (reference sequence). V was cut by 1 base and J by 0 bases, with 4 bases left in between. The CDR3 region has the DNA TGTGCCAGCAGCTTAGGCAGCTCTGGGGCCAACGTCCTGACTTTC. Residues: CASSLGSSGANVLTF.

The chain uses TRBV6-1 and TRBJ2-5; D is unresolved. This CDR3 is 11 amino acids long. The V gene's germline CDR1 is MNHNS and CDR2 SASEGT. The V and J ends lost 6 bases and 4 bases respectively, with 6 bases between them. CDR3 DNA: TGTGCCAGCAGGGCTCTAGAGACCCAGTACTTC. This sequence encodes CASRALETQYF.

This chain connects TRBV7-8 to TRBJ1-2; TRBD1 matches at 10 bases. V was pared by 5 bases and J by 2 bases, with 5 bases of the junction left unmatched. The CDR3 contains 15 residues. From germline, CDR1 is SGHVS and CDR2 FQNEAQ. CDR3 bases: TGTGCCAGCAGCCCGGGACAGGGGAAAAACTATGGCTACACCTTC. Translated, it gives CASSPGQGKNYGYTF.

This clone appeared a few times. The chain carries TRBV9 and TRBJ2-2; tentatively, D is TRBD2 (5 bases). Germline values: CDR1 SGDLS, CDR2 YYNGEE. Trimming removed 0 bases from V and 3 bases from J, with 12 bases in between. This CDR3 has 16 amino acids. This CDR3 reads CASSVETSRDTGELFF. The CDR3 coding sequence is TGTGCCAGCAGCGTAGAAACTAGTCGGGACACCGGGGAGCTGTTTTTT. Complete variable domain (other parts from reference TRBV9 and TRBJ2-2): DSGVTQTPKHLITATGQRVTLRCSPRSGDLSVYWYQQSLDQGLQFLIQYYNGEERAKGNILERFSAQQFPDLHSELNLSSLELGDSALYFCASSVETSRDTGELFFGEGSRLTVL.

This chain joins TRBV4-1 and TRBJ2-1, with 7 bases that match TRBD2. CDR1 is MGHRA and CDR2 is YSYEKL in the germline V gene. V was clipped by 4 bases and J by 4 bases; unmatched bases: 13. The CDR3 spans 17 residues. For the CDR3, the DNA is TGCGCCAGCAGCCGGGCGGGCTTACTAGCGATGTACAATGAGCAGTTCTTC. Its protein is CASSRAGLLAMYNEQFF.

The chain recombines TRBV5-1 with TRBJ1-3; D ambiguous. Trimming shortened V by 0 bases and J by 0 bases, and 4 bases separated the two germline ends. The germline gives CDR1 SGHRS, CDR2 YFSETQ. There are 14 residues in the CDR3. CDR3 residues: CASSLGSSGNTIYF. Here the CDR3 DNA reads TGCGCCAGCAGCTTGGGTAGCTCTGGAAACACCATATATTTT.

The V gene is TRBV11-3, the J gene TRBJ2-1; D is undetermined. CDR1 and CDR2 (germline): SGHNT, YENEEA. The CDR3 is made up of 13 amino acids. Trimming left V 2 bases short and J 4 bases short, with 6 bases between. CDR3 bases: TGTGCCAGCAGCTTAAACCGGTACAATGAGCAGTTCTTC. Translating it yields CASSLNRYNEQFF.

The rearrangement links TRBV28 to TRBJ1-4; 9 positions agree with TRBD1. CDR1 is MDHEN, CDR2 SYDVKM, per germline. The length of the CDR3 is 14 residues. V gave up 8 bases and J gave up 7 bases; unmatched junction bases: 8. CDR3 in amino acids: CASQIGTGLEKLFF. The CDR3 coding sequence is TGTGCCAGCCAAATTGGGACAGGGCTTGAAAAACTGTTTTTT.

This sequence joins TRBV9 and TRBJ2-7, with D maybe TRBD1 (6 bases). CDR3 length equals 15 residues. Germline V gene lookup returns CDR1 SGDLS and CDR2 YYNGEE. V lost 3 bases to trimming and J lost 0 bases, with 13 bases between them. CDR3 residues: CASSEGVSVSYEQYF. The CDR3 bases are TGTGCCAGCAGCGAGGGGGTTAGCGTCTCCTACGAGCAGTACTTC.

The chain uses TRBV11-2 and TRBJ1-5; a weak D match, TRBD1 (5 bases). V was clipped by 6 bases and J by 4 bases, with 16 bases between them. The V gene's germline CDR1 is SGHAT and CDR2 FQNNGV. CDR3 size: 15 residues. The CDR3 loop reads CASSSLKGINQPQHF. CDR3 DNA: TGTGCCAGCAGTTCTTTGAAGGGGATTAATCAGCCCCAGCATTTT.

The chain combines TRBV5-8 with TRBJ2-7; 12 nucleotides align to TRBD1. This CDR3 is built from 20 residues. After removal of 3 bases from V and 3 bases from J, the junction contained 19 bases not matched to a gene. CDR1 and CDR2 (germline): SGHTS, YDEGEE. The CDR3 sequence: CASSSAGTGGTHKGYYEQYF. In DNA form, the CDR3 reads TGTGCCAGCAGCTCGGCCGGGACAGGGGGCACACACAAGGGGTACTACGAGCAGTACTTC.

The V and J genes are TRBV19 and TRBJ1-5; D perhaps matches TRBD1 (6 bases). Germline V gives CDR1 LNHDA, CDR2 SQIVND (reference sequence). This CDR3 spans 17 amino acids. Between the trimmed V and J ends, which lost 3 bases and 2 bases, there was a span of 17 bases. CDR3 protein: CASSIRGAAGGNQPQHF. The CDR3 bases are TGTGCCAGTAGTATTCGGGGGGCCGCTGGTGGCAATCAGCCCCAGCATTTT.

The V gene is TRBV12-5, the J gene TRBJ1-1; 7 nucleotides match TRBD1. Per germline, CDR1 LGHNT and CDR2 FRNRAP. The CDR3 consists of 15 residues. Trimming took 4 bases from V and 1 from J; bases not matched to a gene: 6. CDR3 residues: CASGSPTGTNTEAFF. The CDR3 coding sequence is TGTGCTAGTGGTTCCCCGACAGGGACGAACACTGAAGCTTTCTTT.

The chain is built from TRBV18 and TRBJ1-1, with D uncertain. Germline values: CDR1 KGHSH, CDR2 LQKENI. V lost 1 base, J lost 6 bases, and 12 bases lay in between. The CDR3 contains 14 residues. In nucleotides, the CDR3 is TGTGCCAGCTCACCACAACAGAATGTCGCTGAAGCTTTCTTT. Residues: CASSPQQNVAEAFF. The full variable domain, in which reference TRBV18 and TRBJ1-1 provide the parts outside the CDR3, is NAGVMQNPRHLVRRRGQEARLRCSPMKGHSHVYWYRQLPEEGLKFMVYLQKENIIDESGMPKERFSAEFPKEGPSILRIQQVVRGDSAAYFCASSPQQNVAEAFFGQGTRLTVV.

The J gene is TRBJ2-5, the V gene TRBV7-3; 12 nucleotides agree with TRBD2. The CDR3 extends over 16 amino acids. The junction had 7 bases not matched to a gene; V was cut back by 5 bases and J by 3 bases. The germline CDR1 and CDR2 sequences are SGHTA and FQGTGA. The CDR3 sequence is CASSAGTSGPKETQYF. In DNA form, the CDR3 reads TGTGCCAGCAGCGCCGGGACTAGCGGGCCCAAAGAGACCCAGTACTTC.

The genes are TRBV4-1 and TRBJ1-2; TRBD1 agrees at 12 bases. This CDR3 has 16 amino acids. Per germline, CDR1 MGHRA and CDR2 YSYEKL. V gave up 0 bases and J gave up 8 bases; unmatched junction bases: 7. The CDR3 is CASSQDRDRGRGGYTF. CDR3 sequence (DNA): TGCGCCAGCAGCCAAGATCGGGACAGGGGGCGCGGGGGCTACACCTTC.

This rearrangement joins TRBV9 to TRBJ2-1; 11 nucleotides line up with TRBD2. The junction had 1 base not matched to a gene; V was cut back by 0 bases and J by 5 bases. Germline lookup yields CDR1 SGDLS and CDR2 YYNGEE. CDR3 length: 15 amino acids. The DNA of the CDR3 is TGTGCCAGCAGCGTAGGGGGACTAGCGGACAATGAGCAGTTCTTC. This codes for CASSVGGLADNEQFF.

The CDR3 reads CASISTSGTGEVDTQYF. The CDR3 nucleotides are TGTGCCAGCATTTCCACCTCCGGGACAGGGGAGGTGGATACGCAGTATTTT. This chain connects TRBV28 to TRBJ2-3; TRBD1 matches 10 bases. Germline CDR1 is MDHEN and CDR2 is SYDVKM. V lost 7 bases to trimming and J lost 6 bases; unmatched junction nucleotides: 16. This CDR3 comprises 17 residues.